The 11 T cell receptor beta chains given below trace back to one sample, sequenced in a study of blood T cell repertoires in COVID-19. Method: immunoSEQ multiplex PCR; TCRdb's copy keeps in-frame clones and lacks some. The table has 85,000 to 110,000 clones, 80% to 90% seen once. The material sequenced was peripheral blood. These receptors originate from a woman in her sixties with acute or convalescent COVID-19.

V gene TRBV30 combines with J gene TRBJ2-1; TRBD2 matches 10 bases. Looked up from germline, CDR1 is GTSNPN and CDR2 is SVGIG (reference sequence). Trimming took 2 bases from V and 7 from J; bases not matched to a gene: 8. CDR3 length: 15 amino acids. The CDR3 here is CAWSRTSGNRNEQFF. In nucleotides, the CDR3 is TGTGCCTGGAGTAGAACTAGCGGGAATCGGAATGAGCAGTTCTTC. Full variable domain (outside the CDR3, taken from reference TRBV30 and TRBJ2-1): SQTIHQWPATLVQPVGSPLSLECTVEGTSNPNLYWYRQAAGRGLQLLFYSVGIGQISSEVPQNLSASRPQDRQFILSSKKLLLSDSGFYLCAWSRTSGNRNEQFFGPGTRLTVL.

V gene TRBV12-5 combines with J gene TRBJ1-1; the D gene is possibly TRBD1 (6 bases). The V gene lost 6 bases and the J gene lost 0 bases, with 14 bases spanning the gap. The CDR3 is 15 amino acids. Looked up from germline, CDR1 is LGHNT and CDR2 is FRNRAP. Here the CDR3 reads CASGPPTGMNTEAFF. The CDR3 DNA sequence: TGTGCTAGTGGCCCCCCGACAGGCATGAACACTGAAGCTTTCTTT.

This clone was counted once. CDR3 DNA sequence: TGTGCCAGCCTCGACAGGGCGGTTGAAAAACTGTTTTTT. It codes for CASLDRAVEKLFF. The gene calls are TRBV28 and TRBJ1-4; 7 bases agree with TRBD1. V dropped 8 bases and J dropped 7; count of bases not matched to a gene: 7. The CDR3 consists of 13 residues. The V gene's germline CDR1 is MDHEN and CDR2 SYDVKM.

About this clone itself: Other DNA sequences in this specimen translate into the identical CDR3. The chain is built from TRBV28 and TRBJ1-5, with D uncertain. Deletions cut 3 bases from V and 7 bases from J, with 10 bases between. The CDR3 runs 13 residues. Germline V gene data show CDR1 as MDHEN and CDR2 as SYDVKM. The DNA of the CDR3 is TGTGCCAGCAGTTTTTCAGGAAACCAGCCCCAGCATTTT. Protein sequence: CASSFSGNQPQHF.

The rearrangement uses TRBV19 and TRBJ2-5; TRBD2 matches at 10 bases. The V segment lost 4 bases and the J segment 1 base; nucleotides outside the gene matches: 3. Germline CDR1 reads LNHDA; CDR2 reads SQIVND (reference sequence). CDR3 length: 15 amino acids. In DNA, the CDR3 is TGTGCCAGTAGTACCGGACTAGCGGCCCAAGAGACCCAGTACTTC. Encoded protein: CASSTGLAAQETQYF.

The CDR3 protein is CAWSVQGGNQPQHF. The CDR3 DNA sequence: TGTGCCTGGAGTGTACAGGGGGGCAATCAGCCCCAGCATTTT. The gene calls are TRBV30 and TRBJ1-5, with 8 bases fitting TRBD1. The CDR3 is made up of 14 amino acids. J gave up 2 bases and V 0 bases, and 0 bases lay outside the gene matches. CDR1 and CDR2 from the germline V gene are GTSNPN and SVGIG (reference sequence).

This clone showed up just a few times. The chain has TRBV6-1 and TRBJ2-2; no reliable D call. The CDR3 totals 16 residues. Between the trimmed V and J ends, which lost 0 bases and 3 bases, there was a span of 11 bases. Germline V CDR1 and CDR2: MNHNS, SASEGT. The CDR3 spells CASSEAMAPHTGELFF. The DNA for the CDR3 is TGTGCCAGCAGTGAAGCCATGGCCCCGCACACCGGGGAGCTGTTTTTT.

The chain recombines TRBV11-2 with TRBJ1-2; 11 bases agree with TRBD1. The ends lost 5 bases at V and 6 bases at J; junction bases unmatched: 8. Germline loops: CDR1 SGHAT, CDR2 FQNNGV. The CDR3 totals 15 residues. The CDR3 DNA sequence: TGTGCCAGCAGCCCTACCGGGACAGGGGGGAATGGCTACACCTTC. Amino acid sequence: CASSPTGTGGNGYTF.

A single count supports this clone. The chain is built from TRBV6-2 or TRBV6-3 and TRBJ2-1; TRBD2 matches 11 bases. The CDR3 runs 16 residues. From germline, CDR1 is MNHEY and CDR2 SVGEGT. The V and J ends lost 5 bases and 8 bases, in that order; junction bases with no gene match: 11. The DNA for the CDR3 is TGTGCCAGCAGTCCCACTTTAGCGGGAGGGCCATATGAGCAGTTCTTC. This encodes CASSPTLAGGPYEQFF.

This chain connects TRBV11-2 to TRBJ2-1; D is undetermined. The germline V gene has CDR1 SGHAT and CDR2 FQNNGV. The CDR3 runs to 12 residues. The V and J ends lost 2 bases and 6 bases respectively, with 5 bases between them. The CDR3 nucleotides are TGTGCCAGCAGCTTATCGGTCAATGAGCAGTTCTTC. It is translated as CASSLSVNEQFF. Based on the CDR3 plus reference TRBV11-2 and TRBJ2-1, the full variable domain is EAGVAQSPRYKIIEKRQSVAFWCNPISGHATLYWYQQILGQGPKLLIQFQNNGVVDDSQLPKDRFSAERLKGVDSTLKIQPAKLEDSAVYLCASSLSVNEQFFGPGTRLTVL.

The chain carries TRBV5-1 and TRBJ1-6, with TRBD1 matching 8 bases. This CDR3 has 14 residues. Germline V gene lookup returns CDR1 SGHRS and CDR2 YFSETQ. The V segment lost 4 bases and the J segment 7 bases; nucleotides outside the gene matches: 4. The CDR3 is CASSLDRANSPLHF. CDR3 nucleotides: TGCGCCAGCAGCCTGGACAGGGCCAATTCACCCCTCCACTTT.